This TCR beta chain appears in the sequencing data of a study of cytomegalovirus exposure and HLA in healthy donors. The CDR3 has 16 residues. Looked up from germline, CDR1 is SNHLY and CDR2 is FYNNEI. V lost 6 bases to trimming and J lost 3 bases; unmatched junction nucleotides: 6. Researchers ran the PCR with 60 Vbeta and 13 Jbeta primers. TCRdb's copy holds only in-frame clones and misses some; the assay was immunoSEQ multiplex PCR. The sample includes 100,000 to 150,000 clones, 15% of them seen just once. The sample taken for sequencing was PBMCs. The source is a woman aged 18-29 years in good health and CMV-seronegative. The chain links TRBV2 to TRBJ1-5, with TRBD1 matching over 12 bases. This chain's CDR3 is CASRTGTGGINQPQHF. CDR3 coding DNA: TGTGCCAGCAGGACCGGGACAGGGGGCATCAATCAGCCCCAGCATTTT.